The TCR beta chain under discussion was sequenced for a study of cytomegalovirus exposure and HLA in healthy donors. Whole-study context: Early on, a data release was issued that held 80 million or so unique TCRs from HLA-typed donors. Whole-study findings and limits: Evidence from a later analysis indicated that most CMV-associated TCR beta chains looked HLA-restricted. A few of the chains that were CMV-associated were confirmed in vitro to be specific for CMV antigens. A highly shared variant cluster was judged a likely technical artifact.

After removal of 4 bases from V and 5 bases from J, the junction contained 5 bases not matched to a gene. The length of the CDR3 is 13 residues. CDR1 is SGHNT and CDR2 is YYREEE in the germline V gene (reference sequence). Notes on this clone: Its antigen remains unknown.

In the PCR, 60 Vbeta and 13 Jbeta primers were used. Data came from immunoSEQ multiplex PCR; TCRdb stores just in-frame clones and leaves some out. Found here are around 130,000 clones, 61% of them singletons; the top ten hold around 1.8%. The sequence was collected from a male donor in good health and CMV-seronegative. The sample was PBMCs. The rearrangement joins TRBV5-4 to TRBJ2-5; 7 nucleotides agree with TRBD1. The CDR3 here is CASSETGVETQYF. The CDR3 coding sequence is TGTGCCAGCAGCGAAACAGGGGTGGAGACCCAGTACTTC.